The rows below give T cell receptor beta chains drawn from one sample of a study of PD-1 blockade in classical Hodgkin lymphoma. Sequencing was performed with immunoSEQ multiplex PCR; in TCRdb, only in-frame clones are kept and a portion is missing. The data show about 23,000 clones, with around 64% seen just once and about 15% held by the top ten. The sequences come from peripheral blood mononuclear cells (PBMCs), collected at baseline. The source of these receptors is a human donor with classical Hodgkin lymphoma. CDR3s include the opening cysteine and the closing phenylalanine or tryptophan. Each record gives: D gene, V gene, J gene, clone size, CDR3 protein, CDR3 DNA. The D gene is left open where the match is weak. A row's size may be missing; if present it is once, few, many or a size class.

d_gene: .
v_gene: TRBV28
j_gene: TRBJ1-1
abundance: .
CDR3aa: CASSFRLNTEAFF
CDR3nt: TGTGCCAGCAGTTTTCGGTTGAACACTGAAGCTTTCTTT

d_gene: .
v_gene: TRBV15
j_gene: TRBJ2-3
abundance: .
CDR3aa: CATSREDWDTQYF
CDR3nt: TGTGCCACCAGCAGAGAGGATTGGGATACGCAGTATTTT

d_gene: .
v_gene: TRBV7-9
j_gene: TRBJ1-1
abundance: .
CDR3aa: CASSLARRVGDTEAFF
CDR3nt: TGTGCCAGCAGCTTAGCGAGGCGGGTGGGGGACACTGAAGCTTTCTTT

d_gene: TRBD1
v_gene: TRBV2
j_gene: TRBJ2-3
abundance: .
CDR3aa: CASIQGVNTDTQYF
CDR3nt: TGTGCCAGCATTCAGGGGGTTAACACAGATACGCAGTATTTT

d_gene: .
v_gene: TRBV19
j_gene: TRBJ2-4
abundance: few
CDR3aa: CASSYLAKNIQYF
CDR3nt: TGTGCCAGTAGTTACCTAGCCAAAAACATTCAGTACTTC

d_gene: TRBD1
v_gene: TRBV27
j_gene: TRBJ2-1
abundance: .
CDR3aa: CASSPGQGYNEQFF
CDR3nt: TGTGCCAGCAGTCCGGGACAGGGGTACAATGAGCAGTTCTTC

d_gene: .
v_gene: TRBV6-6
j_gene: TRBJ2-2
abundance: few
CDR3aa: CASTPWGNGELFF
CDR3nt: TGTGCCAGCACCCCTTGGGGGAATGGGGAGCTGTTTTTT

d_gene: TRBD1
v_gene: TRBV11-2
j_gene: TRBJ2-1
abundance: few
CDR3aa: CASSLSGQGFDEQFF
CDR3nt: TGTGCCAGCAGCTTAAGTGGACAGGGGTTCGATGAGCAGTTCTTC

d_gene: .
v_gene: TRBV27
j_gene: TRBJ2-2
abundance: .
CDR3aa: CASTPDRIPRTGELFF
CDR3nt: TGTGCCAGCACCCCAGATCGGATCCCCCGGACCGGGGAGCTGTTTTTT

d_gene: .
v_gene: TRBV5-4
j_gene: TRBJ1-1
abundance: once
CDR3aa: CASSLGAMNTEAFF
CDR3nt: TGTGCCAGCAGCCTGGGGGCGATGAACACTGAAGCTTTCTTT